This T cell receptor (beta chain) was captured by sequencing in a study of T cell responses to AZD1222 COVID-19 vaccine. This CDR3 is 16 amino acids long. The V gene end was trimmed by 0 bases and the J gene end by 1 base; junction bases not matched to a gene: 4. CDR1 and CDR2 (germline): LGHNA, YNFKEQ. General study results and limits: There were mostly white British donors and more females than males, and clonal diversity was possibly underestimated.

This clone showed up just a few times. Its target is unknown. Libraries were prepared by immunoSEQ multiplex PCR; TCRdb keeps only in-frame clonotypes and omits some of them. The table records about 180,000 clones, around 94% of them present only once. This receptor was obtained from an adult who received the AZD1222 COVID-19 vaccine. The gene calls are TRBV4-2 and TRBJ2-5; 8 nucleotides align to TRBD1. This sample comprised peripheral blood, obtained 28 days after the second AZD1222 dose. CDR3: CASSQETGDTQETQYF. CDR3 in DNA: TGTGCCAGCAGCCAAGAGACAGGGGATACCCAAGAGACCCAGTACTTC.